A selection of T cell receptor beta chains follows, all from one sample in a study of cytomegalovirus exposure and HLA in healthy donors. The repertoire was sequenced with immunoSEQ multiplex PCR; TCRdb's copy has only in-frame clones and lacks some. The sample lists about 94,000 clones, over 60% seen once, with roughly 3.9% in the top ten. The sequencing input was PBMCs. These receptors all stem from a man aged 25 to 40 in good health and CMV-seronegative. The CDR3 runs from the conserved cysteine through the conserved F or W. D genes are given only for firm matches. The size of a clone is reported for some rows only, either as once, few or many, or as a class for expanded clones.

d_call j_call v_call clone_size cdr3_aa cdr3_nt
TRBD2 TRBJ2-5 TRBV7-3 - CASSLGLVGAVETQYF TGTGCCAGCAGCTTAGGACTAGTGGGTGCAGTCGAGACCCAGTACTTC
- TRBJ2-1 TRBV5-4 - CASSLRGTPPYNEQFF TGTGCCAGCAGCTTGCGTGGGACTCCACCCTACAATGAGCAGTTCTTC
TRBD1 TRBJ2-7 TRBV19 - CASSGTGGWYEQYF TGTGCCAGTAGTGGGACAGGGGGCTGGTACGAGCAGTACTTC
- TRBJ2-7 TRBV29-1 - CSVEGNRAGEQYF TGCAGCGTTGAAGGAAACAGGGCTGGGGAGCAGTACTTC
- TRBJ1-2 TRBV28 - CASSPGGGHNYGYTF TGTGCCAGCAGTCCCGGGGGTGGCCATAACTATGGCTACACCTTC
- TRBJ1-6 TRBV5-1 - CASSLEGNSPLHF TGCGCCAGCAGCTTGGAGGGGAATTCACCCCTCCACTTT
TRBD1 TRBJ2-2 TRBV7-9 - CASTTRDRGVGELFF TGTGCCAGCACCACCCGGGACAGGGGTGTCGGGGAGCTGTTTTTT
TRBD2 TRBJ2-7 TRBV10-2 few CASKTWTSGSYEQYF TGCGCCAGCAAGACATGGACTAGCGGGAGTTACGAGCAGTACTTC
TRBD2 TRBJ2-3 TRBV7-9 - CASSLWGAGAEDTQYF TGTGCCAGCAGCTTATGGGGTGCGGGAGCTGAAGATACGCAGTATTTT
- TRBJ2-5 TRBV19 - CASSIGGQSQETQYF TGTGCCAGTAGTATAGGAGGACAAAGCCAAGAGACCCAGTACTTC
- TRBJ1-1 TRBV29-1 - CSVGQNTEAFF TGCAGCGTTGGACAGAACACTGAAGCTTTCTTT
TRBD1 TRBJ1-2 TRBV5-5 - CASSQVTGGTDGYTF TGTGCCAGCAGCCAAGTAACAGGGGGCACTGATGGCTACACCTTC
- TRBJ1-1 TRBV28 few CASSRVSEAFF TGTGCCAGCAGCAGGGTTTCGGAAGCTTTCTTT
- TRBJ1-6 TRBV4-1 - CASSQESGFSFNSPLHF TGCGCCAGCAGCCAAGAGTCGGGATTCTCTTTTAATTCACCCCTCCACTTT
TRBD1 TRBJ1-2 TRBV14 once CASSQDVTGQLGYTF TGTGCCAGCAGCCAAGACGTAACGGGACAGCTAGGCTACACCTTC
TRBD1 TRBJ1-6 TRBV9 - CASSVAGTGGSNSPLHF TGTGCCAGCAGCGTAGCTGGGACAGGGGGCAGTAATTCACCCCTCCACTTT
- TRBJ1-1 TRBV30 - CAWEVNTEAFF TGTGCCTGGGAGGTGAACACTGAAGCTTTCTTT
- TRBJ2-7 TRBV4-3 few CASSQRLSNVREQYF TGCGCCAGCAGCCAGAGGCTCTCCAACGTTCGGGAGCAGTACTTC
- TRBJ2-3 TRBV7-3 - CASSLTSQTDTQYF TGTGCCAGCAGCCTAACTAGCCAGACAGATACGCAGTATTTT
- TRBJ2-1 TRBV29-1 - CSVTPFGQPDNEQFF TGCAGCGTTACCCCCTTCGGACAGCCCGACAATGAGCAGTTCTTC
TRBD2 TRBJ2-7 TRBV6-1 few CASSEESGGAYEQYF TGTGCCAGCAGTGAGGAGAGCGGGGGGGCCTACGAGCAGTACTTC
- TRBJ2-7 TRBV5-4 - CASRVPGHPYEQYF TGTGCCAGCAGAGTCCCGGGACACCCCTACGAGCAGTACTTC
- TRBJ2-4 TRBV7-9 - CASSLAPADIQYF TGTGCCAGCAGCTTAGCCCCCGCGGACATTCAGTACTTC
- TRBJ2-7 TRBV4-1 - CASSQGEIRSNSYEQYF TGCGCCAGCAGCCAAGGGGAGATTAGGTCCAATTCCTACGAGCAGTACTTC
TRBD1 TRBJ1-1 TRBV28 - CASSSRGQNTEAFF TGTGCCAGCAGTTCCAGGGGGCAAAACACTGAAGCTTTCTTT
- TRBJ2-5 TRBV5-4 - CASSSLRVGVGETQYF TGTGCCAGCAGCTCCCTCAGAGTCGGGGTAGGGGAGACCCAGTACTTC
- TRBJ2-7 TRBV6-6 - CASSYSKAYEQYF TGTGCCAGCAGTTACTCGAAAGCTTACGAGCAGTACTTC
- TRBJ1-1 TRBV7-6 few CASSRQTGWNTEAFF TGTGCCAGCAGCCGCCAAACAGGGTGGAACACTGAAGCTTTCTTT
TRBD1 TRBJ1-1 TRBV7-2 - CASRPDRMDTEAFF TGTGCCAGCAGGCCGGACAGGATGGACACTGAAGCTTTCTTT
- TRBJ2-7 TRBV6-1 - CASSPRDSAYDEQYF TGTGCCAGCAGTCCCCGGGACTCCGCTTACGACGAGCAGTACTTC
TRBD1 TRBJ2-5 TRBV6-6 few CASSGRDRGETQYF TGTGCCAGCAGTGGACGCGACAGGGGGGAGACCCAGTACTTC
- TRBJ2-7 TRBV5-1 - CASSLEGRPPQVDEQYF TGCGCCAGCAGCTTGGAGGGGCGGCCACCCCAGGTGGACGAGCAGTACTTC
TRBD1 TRBJ1-1 TRBV9 - CASSVGQGDTEAFF TGTGCCAGCAGCGTAGGACAGGGAGACACTGAAGCTTTCTTT
TRBD2 TRBJ2-5 TRBV28 - CASRGSGLAGGGETQYF TGTGCCAGCAGGGGATCGGGACTAGCGGGAGGGGGAGAGACCCAGTACTTC
TRBD1 TRBJ1-2 TRBV10-3 - CAISDGRTGHYGYTF TGTGCCATCAGTGATGGGCGGACAGGACACTATGGCTACACCTTC
- TRBJ1-1 TRBV6-5 - CASSYVRVGEAFF TGTGCCAGCAGTTACGTCCGGGTCGGGGAAGCTTTCTTT
TRBD1 TRBJ1-1 TRBV7-2 - CASSLLGQANTEAFF TGTGCCAGCAGCTTATTGGGACAGGCGAACACTGAAGCTTTCTTT
TRBD1 TRBJ1-5 TRBV5-3 - CARSFEDRGQYSNQPQHF TGTGCCAGAAGCTTCGAGGACAGGGGACAGTATAGCAATCAGCCCCAGCATTTT
- TRBJ1-5 TRBV7-9 few CASSKRGNQPQHF TGTGCCAGCAGCAAAAGAGGCAATCAGCCCCAGCATTTT
- TRBJ1-3 TRBV18 few CASSPRLATSYSGNTIYF TGTGCCAGCTCACCCAGGCTGGCCACTAGTTACTCTGGAAACACCATATATTTT
TRBD2 TRBJ2-1 TRBV5-1 - CASSLRLAGGMINEQFF TGCGCCAGCAGCTTGCGCCTGGCGGGAGGAATGATCAATGAGCAGTTCTTC
TRBD2 TRBJ2-7 TRBV28 - CASSFPTLAGRDEQYF TGTGCCAGCAGTTTCCCAACACTAGCGGGGAGAGACGAGCAGTACTTC
- TRBJ2-3 TRBV14 - CASSPLPGVLADTQYF TGTGCCAGCAGCCCCCTCCCCGGAGTTCTCGCAGATACGCAGTATTTT
- TRBJ1-5 TRBV6-1 - CASGQGSGQPQHF TGTGCCAGCGGTCAGGGCTCCGGACAGCCCCAGCATTTT
- TRBJ2-2 TRBV28 - CASRLSGRGRTGELFF TGTGCCAGCAGACTCTCCGGCAGGGGCCGCACCGGGGAGCTGTTTTTT
TRBD2 TRBJ2-3 TRBV6-5 - CASSYHSGSAADTQYF TGTGCCAGCAGTTACCATAGCGGGAGTGCGGCAGATACGCAGTATTTT
TRBD1 TRBJ1-5 TRBV6-5 few CASSWDSGNQPQHF TGTGCCAGCAGCTGGGACAGCGGCAATCAGCCCCAGCATTTT
TRBD1 TRBJ2-2 TRBV6-5 - CASSSGTGGFGGELFF TGTGCCAGCAGTTCCGGGACAGGGGGCTTTGGCGGGGAGCTGTTTTTT
- TRBJ2-7 TRBV11-2 few CASRLSLVVSYEQYF TGTGCCAGCAGGCTTAGTCTGGTGGTGTCCTACGAGCAGTACTTC
TRBD1 TRBJ1-4 TRBV18 - CASSLASGTGAEKLFF TGTGCCAGCTCACTTGCGTCCGGGACAGGGGCGGAAAAACTGTTTTTT
TRBD1 TRBJ2-7 TRBV7-6 few CASSYSGTGGYEQYF TGTGCCAGCAGCTATTCCGGGACAGGGGGCTACGAGCAGTACTTC
TRBD2 TRBJ2-3 TRBV11-2 - CASSLGLATDTQYF TGTGCCAGCAGCTTAGGACTAGCCACAGATACGCAGTATTTT
- TRBJ1-2 TRBV7-9 - CASSLDTFNYGYTF TGTGCCAGCAGCCTGGACACTTTTAACTATGGCTACACCTTC
- TRBJ1-1 TRBV30 once CAWSPLGLSNTEAFF TGTGCCTGGAGTCCATTGGGGCTTTCGAACACTGAAGCTTTCTTT
TRBD1 TRBJ1-1 TRBV27 - CASSSLDRVNTEAFF TGTGCCAGCAGTTCACTAGACAGGGTGAACACTGAAGCTTTCTTT
- TRBJ2-7 TRBV6-5 - CASSSGTPISYEQYF TGTGCCAGCAGTTCCGGGACTCCGATCTCCTACGAGCAGTACTTC
- TRBJ1-4 TRBV6-6 - CASSYSPGEEKLFF TGTGCCAGCAGTTACTCTCCAGGGGAGGAAAAACTGTTTTTT
TRBD1 TRBJ1-4 TRBV27 - CASSLSTGGLGEKLFF TGTGCCAGCAGTTTGTCTACAGGGGGCCTGGGTGAAAAACTGTTTTTT
TRBD2 TRBJ2-5 TRBV27 - CASSLRMADWGRARETQYF TGTGCCAGCAGTTTAAGAATGGCGGACTGGGGGAGGGCCCGGGAGACCCAGTACTTC
TRBD1 TRBJ2-7 TRBV5-5 - CASSLAATGAHEQYF TGTGCCAGCAGCTTGGCCGCGACAGGGGCCCACGAGCAGTACTTC